This entry lists 6 T cell receptor beta chains sequenced from one sample in a study of T cells in Graves' hyperthyroidism and ophthalmopathy. The investigators amplified TCR beta CDR3 regions from RNA transcripts. HTBI primers were the set used in a first-round RT-PCR of the TCR CDR3. TCRdb fed the multiplex PCR reads into MiXCR, producing one record per CDR3 protein. The profile shows nearly 600,000 distinct CDR3 sequences, 14% of them singletons. Sequencing was carried out using blood. The receptors come from a woman aged 18-35 years with Graves' ophthalmopathy.

This clonotype came up many times. The genes are TRBV24-1 and TRBJ2-5; D is ambiguous. Germline V gives CDR1 KGHDR, CDR2 SFDVKD. Between the trimmed V and J ends, which lost 5 bases and 7 bases, there was a span of 16 bases. The CDR3 is 14 amino acids. CDR3 loop: CATSAPDTYGTQYF. The CDR3 DNA reads as TGTGCCACCAGTGCCCCCGACACCTACGGGACCCAGTACTTC.

This clonotype was counted only a few times. A much larger clone lies a single base off, so this may be a read error. The J gene is TRBJ2-7, the V gene TRBV20-1, with 8 positions matching TRBD2. Germline assignment: CDR1 DFQATT and CDR2 SNEGSKA (reference sequence). The CDR3 loop spans 15 amino acids. The CDR3 nucleotides read TGCAGTGCTGGAGATCGTAGCGGGGCCTCCTACGAGCAGTACTTC. The encoded protein is CSAGDRSGASYEQYF.

This clonotype was counted many times. The chain combines TRBV14 with TRBJ2-7; 13 nucleotides align to TRBD2. The CDR3 contains 17 residues. Unmatched junction bases numbered 5, after V lost 0 bases and J lost 3 bases. Germline CDR1 is SGHDN and CDR2 is FVKESK. This CDR3 reads CASSQDRGLAGIYEQYF. Here the CDR3 DNA reads TGTGCCAGCAGCCAAGACCGGGGACTAGCGGGAATCTACGAGCAGTACTTC.

At least ten counts were recorded for this clonotype. The chain has TRBV2 and TRBJ2-5; 7 positions match TRBD1. J lost 5 bases, V lost 2 bases, and 8 bases had no gene match. Germline CDR1 and CDR2: SNHLY and FYNNEI. The CDR3 is 15 amino acids. The CDR3 loop reads CASSEIDREWETQYF. The CDR3 nucleotides are TGTGCCAGCAGTGAAATAGACAGGGAATGGGAGACCCAGTACTTC.

This clonotype has ten or more counts. V is TRBV7-3 and J is TRBJ2-3; TRBD2 aligns across 11 bases. The CDR3 sequence is 15 residues long. The germline V gene encodes CDR1 SGHTA and CDR2 FQGTGA. The J segment lost 4 bases and the V segment lost 8 bases, leaving 8 bases of the junction unmatched. The CDR3 loop reads CASSPGLAVADTQYF. The CDR3 DNA follows: TGTGCCAGCTCACCGGGACTAGCGGTTGCAGATACGCAGTATTTT.

This clonotype was found a few times. This rearrangement joins TRBV6-5 to TRBJ2-7; the D gene is possibly TRBD1 (5 bases). V shed 3 bases and J shed 0 bases, with 18 bases lying between them. The CDR3 runs 17 residues. Germline values: CDR1 MNHEY, CDR2 SVGAGI. The CDR3 sequence: CASSYSPPGRVSYEQYF. The CDR3 DNA follows: TGTGCCAGCAGTTATTCCCCCCCCGGCAGGGTCTCCTACGAGCAGTACTTC.